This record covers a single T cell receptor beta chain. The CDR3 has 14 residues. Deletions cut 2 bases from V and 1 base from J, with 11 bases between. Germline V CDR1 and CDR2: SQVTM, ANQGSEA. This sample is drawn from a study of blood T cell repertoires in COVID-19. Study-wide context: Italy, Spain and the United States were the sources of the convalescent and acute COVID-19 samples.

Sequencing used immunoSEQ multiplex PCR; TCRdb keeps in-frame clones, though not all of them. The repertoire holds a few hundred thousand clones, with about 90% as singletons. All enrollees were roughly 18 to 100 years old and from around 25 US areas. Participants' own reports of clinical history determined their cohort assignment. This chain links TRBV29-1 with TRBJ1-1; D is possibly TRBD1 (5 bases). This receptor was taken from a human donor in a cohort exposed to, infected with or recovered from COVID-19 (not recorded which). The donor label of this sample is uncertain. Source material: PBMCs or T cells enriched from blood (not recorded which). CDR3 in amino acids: CSVEKDTPNTEAFF. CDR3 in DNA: TGCAGCGTTGAAAAGGACACTCCGAACACTGAAGCTTTCTTT.